These T cell receptor beta chains were read from a single sample in a study of blood T cell repertoires in COVID-19. Assay used: immunoSEQ multiplex PCR; TCRdb lists only in-frame clones, some missing. The table includes 150,000 to 200,000 clones, approximately 83% detected once. The sample taken for sequencing was peripheral blood. The receptors were gathered from a man aged 50 to 60 with active or convalescent COVID-19. Each CDR3 is given with its conserved first and last residue. A D gene is named only where the DNA matches it firmly. Part of the rows lack a size; the others show once, few, many or a class for expanded clones.

v_call	clone_size	d_call	j_call	cdr3_nt	cdr3_aa
TRBV28	.	TRBD1	TRBJ2-3	TGTGCCAGCAGCCTTCCGGGACAGGCATCGGATACGCAGTATTTT	CASSLPGQASDTQYF
TRBV7-3	.	TRBD1	TRBJ1-2	TGTGCCAGCAGCTCCCGGGACAGCTATGGCTACACCTTC	CASSSRDSYGYTF
TRBV19	few	TRBD1	TRBJ1-2	TGTGCCAGTAGGCCCCCGGACAGGGTCTATGGCTACACCTTC	CASRPPDRVYGYTF
TRBV6-5	.	.	TRBJ1-1	TGTGCCAGCAGCCGAGGACAGAAGAACACTGAAGCTTTCTTT	CASSRGQKNTEAFF
TRBV19	.	TRBD2	TRBJ2-3	TGTGCCAGTAGTGGGTGGTCTAGCGGGAGAGCAGATACGCAGTATTTT	CASSGWSSGRADTQYF
TRBV28	.	.	TRBJ1-5	TGTGCCAGCAGTTGGGCGTATCAGCCCCAGCATTTT	CASSWAYQPQHF
TRBV1	.	.	TRBJ2-7	TGCACCAGCAGCCAATCACCGGGACAGGGGGCCGAGCAGTACTTC	CTSSQSPGQGAEQYF
TRBV4-1	.	.	TRBJ1-4	TGCGCCAGCAGCCAAGATGGTCAGGGGATGGGTACTAATGAAAAACTGTTTTTT	CASSQDGQGMGTNEKLFF
TRBV6-1	.	.	TRBJ2-7	TGTGCCAGCAGTGATGGGGGGTTGTACGAGCAGTACTTC	CASSDGGLYEQYF
TRBV7-9	.	.	TRBJ1-2	TGTGCCAGCAGCTTAGCTGAGGGCTACACCTTC	CASSLAEGYTF
TRBV2	.	.	TRBJ1-2	TGTGCCAGCAAGACCGGGACACGACTTAACTATGGCTACACCTTC	CASKTGTRLNYGYTF
TRBV5-4	.	.	TRBJ2-6	TGTGCCAGCAGCTTCCGTATCTCTGGGGCCAACGTCCTGACTTTC	CASSFRISGANVLTF
TRBV19	.	TRBD2	TRBJ2-3	TGTGCCAGTGGAACCCTAGCGGCACCTTCCACAGATACGCAGTATTTT	CASGTLAAPSTDTQYF
TRBV3-1/TRBV3-2	.	.	TRBJ2-1	TGTGCCAGCAGCTATAGGTTCAGGGTCCATGAGCAGTTCTTC	CASSYRFRVHEQFF
TRBV6-5	once	TRBD1	TRBJ1-5	TGTGCCTCCATCGCAGGGGGGAGCAATCAGCCCCAGCATTTT	CASIAGGSNQPQHF
TRBV28	.	.	TRBJ2-7	TGTGCCAGCAGTTTCTCCCAGGGTTCCTACGAGCAGTACTTC	CASSFSQGSYEQYF
TRBV19	.	.	TRBJ1-1	TGTGCCAGTAGCCTAGGACTCTCCCGGGGGGGCACTGAAGCTTTCTTT	CASSLGLSRGGTEAFF
TRBV27	.	.	TRBJ1-2	TGTGCCAGCAGTCATGGGGCCGGGCAGGGCTGGGGATATGGCTACACCTTC	CASSHGAGQGWGYGYTF
TRBV16	.	TRBD2	TRBJ2-3	TGTGCCAGCAGCCAGACTAGCGGGTTCACAGATACGCAGTATTTT	CASSQTSGFTDTQYF
TRBV6-6	once	.	TRBJ1-3	TGTGCCAGTTTAGACGGGGGCTCTGGAAACACCATATATTTT	CASLDGGSGNTIYF
TRBV6-2/TRBV6-3	.	TRBD2	TRBJ2-4	TGTGCCAGCAGTTACATTCTAGCGGGAGCCAAAAACATTCAGTACTTC	CASSYILAGAKNIQYF
TRBV7-3	few	.	TRBJ1-2	TGTGCCAGCAGCGTCGACTCGACCGCTAACTATGGCTACACCTTC	CASSVDSTANYGYTF
TRBV30	.	.	TRBJ1-3	TGTGCCTGTAACAGGGTTGGAAACACCATATATTTT	CACNRVGNTIYF
TRBV6-6	.	.	TRBJ2-7	TGTGCCAGCAGTTACTATGGAGGGGGCGACTACGAGCAGTACTTC	CASSYYGGGDYEQYF
TRBV9	.	TRBD1	TRBJ2-7	TGTGCCAGCAGCGCGTCGGGACAGCCGTACGAGCAGTACTTC	CASSASGQPYEQYF
TRBV5-4	.	TRBD2	TRBJ2-1	TGTGCCAGCAGCTTCGGGATCGGCGGGAGTTTCGATGAGCAGTTCTTC	CASSFGIGGSFDEQFF
TRBV7-6	.	.	TRBJ1-6	TGTGCCAGCAGCCCAGTGGGCGGACTCAATAATTCACCCCTCCACTTT	CASSPVGGLNNSPLHF
TRBV6-1	.	.	TRBJ2-7	TGTGCCAGCAGTGAAGGTCGGGGTTCAACCTACGAGCAGTACTTC	CASSEGRGSTYEQYF
TRBV28	.	.	TRBJ1-6	TGTGCCAGCAGCCCGGGGGATCGGAATAATTCACCCCTCCACTTT	CASSPGDRNNSPLHF
TRBV6-4	once	TRBD2	TRBJ2-3	TGTGCCAGCGGGGAGGGAGAATCTAGCACAGATACGCAGTATTTT	CASGEGESSTDTQYF
TRBV24-1	once	.	TRBJ1-5	TGTGCCACCAGTGACTCTAATCAGCCCCAGCATTTT	CATSDSNQPQHF
TRBV6-2/TRBV6-3	.	.	TRBJ2-1	TGTGCCAGCAGTTACTATCGGACAGCCCCGTACAATGAGCAGTTCTTC	CASSYYRTAPYNEQFF
TRBV3-1/TRBV3-2	.	TRBD1	TRBJ1-5	TGTGCCAGCAGCCAAGACTATGGGACAGGGGTTGTAGGGCCCCAGCATTTT	CASSQDYGTGVVGPQHF
TRBV5-1	.	TRBD2	TRBJ2-7	TGCGCCAGCAGCTTGGGGCTCGGCGGGAGTCGTCACGAGCAGTACTTC	CASSLGLGGSRHEQYF
TRBV3-1/TRBV3-2	.	TRBD1	TRBJ1-2	TGTGCCAGCAGGGGACAGGGTGTGAACTATGGCTACACCTTC	CASRGQGVNYGYTF
TRBV27	.	.	TRBJ1-5	TGTGCCAGCAGTTTTCAGGGGTCCCAGCCCCAGCATTTT	CASSFQGSQPQHF
TRBV5-1	.	.	TRBJ1-2	TGCGCCAGCAGCTCTACTATATCGAGCTACACCTTC	CASSSTISSYTF
TRBV6-5	.	.	TRBJ1-5	TGTGCCAGCAGTCTATTGAGTAATCAGCCCCAGCATTTT	CASSLLSNQPQHF
TRBV2	once	.	TRBJ1-5	TGTGCCAGCAGTGAAGCGCCGGGACAAAATCAGCCCCAGCATTTT	CASSEAPGQNQPQHF
TRBV19	.	TRBD1	TRBJ1-6	TGTGCCAGTAGATCGGACAGGGCCGATTCACCCCTCCACTTT	CASRSDRADSPLHF
TRBV11-2	.	.	TRBJ2-3	TGTGCCAGCAGCTTATCCCTAGTTTCAGATACGCAGTATTTT	CASSLSLVSDTQYF
TRBV25-1	.	TRBD2	TRBJ2-1	TGTGCCAGCAGTGACCCCGGGACTAGCGACAATGAGCAGTTCTTC	CASSDPGTSDNEQFF
TRBV14	.	.	TRBJ1-1	TGTGCCAGCAGCCCCCTCTGGGTTGGACAGCCCTTTGAAGCTTTCTTT	CASSPLWVGQPFEAFF
TRBV7-3	.	TRBD1	TRBJ2-3	TGTGCCAGCAGCGACCCGGGACAGGGGCCAGATACGCAGTATTTT	CASSDPGQGPDTQYF
TRBV7-9	.	TRBD1	TRBJ1-5	TGTGCCAGCAGCTTAGGGGACAGCGAACATCAGCCCCAGCATTTT	CASSLGDSEHQPQHF
TRBV6-5	.	TRBD2	TRBJ2-3	TGTGCCAGCAGTCCCCGGGGGGGGGCGGGTGATACGCAGTATTTT	CASSPRGGAGDTQYF
TRBV24-1	.	TRBD2	TRBJ2-3	TGTGCCACCAGTGCCGGGACTAGCGGGGAAACAGATACGCAGTATTTT	CATSAGTSGETDTQYF
TRBV27	.	.	TRBJ1-2	TGTGCCAGCAGAGCTCTCAGAAGCGGGGTTTACTATGGCTACACCTTC	CASRALRSGVYYGYTF
TRBV5-1	.	.	TRBJ1-1	TGCGCCAGCAGCTCGGACAGCACTAACACTGAAGCTTTCTTT	CASSSDSTNTEAFF
TRBV15	.	TRBD2	TRBJ2-1	TGTGCCACCAGCAGAGATGTGGGTAGCGGGATGGCCTACAATGAGCAGTTCTTC	CATSRDVGSGMAYNEQFF
TRBV24-1	.	TRBD1	TRBJ1-2	TGTGCCACCAGTGATTTGCGGGACAGTGGCTACACCTTC	CATSDLRDSGYTF
TRBV3-1/TRBV3-2	.	.	TRBJ2-1	TGTGCCAGCAGCCGGGGCGGGGCGGGGTCCAATGAGCAGTTCTTC	CASSRGGAGSNEQFF
TRBV9	once	TRBD2	TRBJ2-2	TGTGCCAGCAGCGTGGTCGCGGGGGGGCACACCGGGGAGCTGTTTTTT	CASSVVAGGHTGELFF